Listed below are T cell receptor beta chains from one sample, sequenced in a study of OX40 agonist ivuxolimab in advanced cancers. The data were produced by immunoSEQ multiplex PCR, yet TCRdb's version contains in-frame clones alone and is incomplete. The repertoire holds tens of thousands of clones, with roughly nine tenths as singletons. Sequenced material: CD4+ or CD8+ T cells sorted from blood, taken in a trial of the OX40 agonist ivuxolimab. Receptors were obtained from an adult with an advanced solid tumor such as melanoma, head and neck, liver or kidney cancer. The CDR3 runs from the conserved cysteine through the conserved F or W. D genes are given only for firm matches. Only some rows state a clone size, as once, few, many or a class for expanded clones.

DNA	CDR3	J	size	D	V
TGTGCCAGCAGTTGGGACGACGGAAATGAGCAGTTCTTC	CASSWDDGNEQFF	TRBJ2-1	once	.	TRBV28
TGTGCCAGCAGCTCGGACAGGGGAGGCTACACCTTC	CASSSDRGGYTF	TRBJ1-2	.	TRBD1	TRBV5-8
TGTGCCAGCTCTACTAAGAATGAGCAGTTCTTC	CASSTKNEQFF	TRBJ2-1	.	.	TRBV18
TGCGCCAGCAGGGTGGAGACCGGGGAGCTGTTTTTT	CASRVETGELFF	TRBJ2-2	few	.	TRBV5-1
TGTGCCAGCAGTTACTCGGGGGCTGGCAATCAGCCCCAGCATTTT	CASSYSGAGNQPQHF	TRBJ1-5	.	.	TRBV6-6
TGTGCCAGCAGCCCCGGACTAGCGGGAGGGTTCGCGGGGGAGCTGTTTTTT	CASSPGLAGGFAGELFF	TRBJ2-2	.	TRBD2	TRBV7-8
TGTGCCACACTAAACAGGGGAAGAAACGAGCAGTACTTC	CATLNRGRNEQYF	TRBJ2-7	.	TRBD1	TRBV6-1
TGTGCCAGCAGTGGTGCAGGGATGGGCAATCAGCCCCAGCATTTT	CASSGAGMGNQPQHF	TRBJ1-5	.	.	TRBV6-1
TGCGCCAGCAGCTCCCAGGGTGCTGGAAACACCATATATTTT	CASSSQGAGNTIYF	TRBJ1-3	once	.	TRBV5-1
TGTGCCAGTAGTAGGGGACCCGGCTATGGCTACACCTTC	CASSRGPGYGYTF	TRBJ1-2	.	.	TRBV19
TGTGCCAGCAGTTTCAACCCTTTAGTGGCCGGGGAGCTGTTTTTT	CASSFNPLVAGELFF	TRBJ2-2	.	.	TRBV27
TGTGCCAGCAGCCGTGGACAGGGTTCGTACCAAGAGACCCAGTACTTC	CASSRGQGSYQETQYF	TRBJ2-5	few	TRBD1	TRBV7-9
TGTGCCAGCAGCCGTGAGGGGGAGGGCTACGAGCAGTACTTC	CASSREGEGYEQYF	TRBJ2-7	.	.	TRBV9
TGTGCCAGCAGTTCCGGGGGACTAGCGGGCATTAATGAGCAGTTCTTC	CASSSGGLAGINEQFF	TRBJ2-1	.	TRBD2	TRBV28
TGTGCCAGCAGTTTAGGGCTACCGGGACTAGCGGCGAACAATGAGCAGTTCTTC	CASSLGLPGLAANNEQFF	TRBJ2-1	.	TRBD2	TRBV27
TGTGCCAGCACAACGGAGAGAGATACGCAGTATTTT	CASTTERDTQYF	TRBJ2-3	.	.	TRBV6-1
TGTGCCTGGAGTTCCCAGGGGGGTGAAGGAGAGACCCAGTACTTC	CAWSSQGGEGETQYF	TRBJ2-5	.	.	TRBV30
TGTGCCAGCAGTTCGTCCGGGATGAATGAAAAACTGTTTTTT	CASSSSGMNEKLFF	TRBJ1-4	.	.	TRBV28
TGTGCCAGCAGTTACCGAGACTCTCTCCCCCAGCCCCAGCATTTT	CASSYRDSLPQPQHF	TRBJ1-5	.	.	TRBV6-8
TGTGCCAGCAGCTTAAGCCCTGGGGATGGCTACACCTTC	CASSLSPGDGYTF	TRBJ1-2	.	.	TRBV11-2
TGTGCCAGTAAGCGCAGGGCTGGAAACACCATATATTTT	CASKRRAGNTIYF	TRBJ1-3	.	.	TRBV19
TGTGCCAGCAGCTCTACTGAACAGCCGGGACAGGGTCGAAAATACGAGCAGTACTTC	CASSSTEQPGQGRKYEQYF	TRBJ2-7	.	TRBD1	TRBV7-9
TGTGCCAGCAGCTTAGTTAATAGGGGTACAGACGAGCAGTACTTC	CASSLVNRGTDEQYF	TRBJ2-7	.	.	TRBV7-9
TGTGCCAGCGGCCAACCCGGGGCCTCTGGAAACACCATATATTTT	CASGQPGASGNTIYF	TRBJ1-3	.	.	TRBV19
TGTGCCAGCAGCTTGGACCGACTAGCCCTTTCTCAGTTCTTC	CASSLDRLALSQFF	TRBJ2-1	.	TRBD2	TRBV7-8
TGTGCCAGCAGCAGGGGGGGAGTTCAAGAGACCCAGTACTTC	CASSRGGVQETQYF	TRBJ2-5	.	.	TRBV11-2
TGTGCCAGCAGCCCGGGGGCGGGAGGGCCAGCGGAGACCCAGTACTTC	CASSPGAGGPAETQYF	TRBJ2-5	.	TRBD2	TRBV11-2
TGTGCCAGCAGTTTAAGTGGGAGGGCCTACACAGATACGCAGTATTTT	CASSLSGRAYTDTQYF	TRBJ2-3	.	TRBD2	TRBV28
TGCAGTGCTGCCTCGGGGGTAGAAGCTTTCTTT	CSAASGVEAFF	TRBJ1-1	.	.	TRBV20-1
TGTGCCATCGGGACTAGCGTCGCGAGCGGGGAGCTGTTTTTT	CAIGTSVASGELFF	TRBJ2-2	.	TRBD2	TRBV10-3
TGTGCCAGAAGCTTACAGTCTCTGGAGCTGTTTTTT	CARSLQSLELFF	TRBJ2-2	.	.	TRBV5-3
TGTGCCAGTAGTAAGACAGGGGGCAATGAAGCTTTCTTT	CASSKTGGNEAFF	TRBJ1-1	.	TRBD1	TRBV19
TGTGCCTGGGTAGGAGAGAACACTGAAGCTTTCTTT	CAWVGENTEAFF	TRBJ1-1	.	.	TRBV30
TGTGCCAGCTCACCACCGAACGGGGCGGTAAGGACTAGCGGGAGCAATGAGCAGTTCTTC	CASSPPNGAVRTSGSNEQFF	TRBJ2-1	.	TRBD2	TRBV18
TGTGCCATCAGTGAGAAACAGGGGGCCAGCAATCAGCCCCAGCATTTT	CAISEKQGASNQPQHF	TRBJ1-5	.	TRBD1	TRBV10-3
TGCGCCAGCAGCCTCCTTCGGACCGGGGAGCTGTTTTTT	CASSLLRTGELFF	TRBJ2-2	few	.	TRBV4-3
TGTGCCAGCCGTAGGACGGAAACGATGAACACTGAAGCTTTCTTT	CASRRTETMNTEAFF	TRBJ1-1	.	.	TRBV11-2
TGTGCCAGTCCCAGGGGACAGGCGTCGAAGGACACTGAAGCTTTCTTT	CASPRGQASKDTEAFF	TRBJ1-1	few	TRBD1	TRBV5-8
TGTGCCAGCAGCTTAATCCCTAGCGGTTACAATGAGCAGTTCTTC	CASSLIPSGYNEQFF	TRBJ2-1	.	TRBD2	TRBV7-2
TGTGCCAGTAAGGGCGGGGTATTATGGAACACCGGGGAGCTGTTTTTT	CASKGGVLWNTGELFF	TRBJ2-2	few	.	TRBV19